This T cell receptor (beta chain) originates from a study of spatial heterogeneity in lung cancer. Study-wide background: The average count in raw reads for each unique TCR and UMI combination exceeded eight appearances.

Trimming shortened V by 1 base and J by 0 bases, and 9 bases separated the two germline ends. Per germline, CDR1 SGHTA and CDR2 FQGNSA. The CDR3 covers 15 residues. Time point in this sample: sample taken at primary tumor resection. Whole RNA was taken from tumor, nontumor lung or frozen PBMC; it was then sequenced unsorted. TCRdb re-derived calls from the 5' RACE reads in MiXCR, one entry per CDR3 protein. Counted here are 7,500 to 9,000 distinct CDR3 sequences, 7.8% occurring once; the ten biggest clones make up 30%. The sequence was collected from a female donor with early-stage non-small cell lung cancer. The sequencing used PBMCs, collected at surgery. The V call is TRBV7-2, the J call TRBJ1-1, with D hard to call. CDR3 nucleotides: TGTGCCAGCAGCTTAGTCTCTGGTATGAACACTGAAGCTTTCTTT. Its protein product is CASSLVSGMNTEAFF.